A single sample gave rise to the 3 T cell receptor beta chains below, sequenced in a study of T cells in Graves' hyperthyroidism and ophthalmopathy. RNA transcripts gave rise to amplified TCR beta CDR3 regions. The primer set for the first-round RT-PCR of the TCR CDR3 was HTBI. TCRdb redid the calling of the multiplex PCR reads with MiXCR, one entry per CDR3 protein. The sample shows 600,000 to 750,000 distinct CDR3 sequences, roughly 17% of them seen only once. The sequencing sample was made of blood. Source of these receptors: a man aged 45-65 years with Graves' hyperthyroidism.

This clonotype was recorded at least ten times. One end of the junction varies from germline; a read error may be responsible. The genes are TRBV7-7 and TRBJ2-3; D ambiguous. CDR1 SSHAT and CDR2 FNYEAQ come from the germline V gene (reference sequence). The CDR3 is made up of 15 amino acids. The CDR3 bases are TGTGCTAGCAGCTTAGAAGGGCGGAGCACAGATACGCAGTATTTT. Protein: CASSLEGRSTDTQYF.

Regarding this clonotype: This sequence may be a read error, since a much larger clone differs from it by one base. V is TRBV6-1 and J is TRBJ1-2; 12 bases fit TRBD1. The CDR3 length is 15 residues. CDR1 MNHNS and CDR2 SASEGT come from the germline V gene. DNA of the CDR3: TGTGTCAGCAGGGGACAGGGGGCGCAAAACTATGGCTACACCTTC. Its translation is CVSRGQGAQNYGYTF.

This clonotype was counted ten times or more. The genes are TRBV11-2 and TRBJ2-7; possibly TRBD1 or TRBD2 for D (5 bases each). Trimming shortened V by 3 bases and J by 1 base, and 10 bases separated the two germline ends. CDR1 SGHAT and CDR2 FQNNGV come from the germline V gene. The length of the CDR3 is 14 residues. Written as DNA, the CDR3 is TGTGCCAGCAGCTTGGGGACGGATTCCTACGAGCAGTACTTC. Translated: CASSLGTDSYEQYF.